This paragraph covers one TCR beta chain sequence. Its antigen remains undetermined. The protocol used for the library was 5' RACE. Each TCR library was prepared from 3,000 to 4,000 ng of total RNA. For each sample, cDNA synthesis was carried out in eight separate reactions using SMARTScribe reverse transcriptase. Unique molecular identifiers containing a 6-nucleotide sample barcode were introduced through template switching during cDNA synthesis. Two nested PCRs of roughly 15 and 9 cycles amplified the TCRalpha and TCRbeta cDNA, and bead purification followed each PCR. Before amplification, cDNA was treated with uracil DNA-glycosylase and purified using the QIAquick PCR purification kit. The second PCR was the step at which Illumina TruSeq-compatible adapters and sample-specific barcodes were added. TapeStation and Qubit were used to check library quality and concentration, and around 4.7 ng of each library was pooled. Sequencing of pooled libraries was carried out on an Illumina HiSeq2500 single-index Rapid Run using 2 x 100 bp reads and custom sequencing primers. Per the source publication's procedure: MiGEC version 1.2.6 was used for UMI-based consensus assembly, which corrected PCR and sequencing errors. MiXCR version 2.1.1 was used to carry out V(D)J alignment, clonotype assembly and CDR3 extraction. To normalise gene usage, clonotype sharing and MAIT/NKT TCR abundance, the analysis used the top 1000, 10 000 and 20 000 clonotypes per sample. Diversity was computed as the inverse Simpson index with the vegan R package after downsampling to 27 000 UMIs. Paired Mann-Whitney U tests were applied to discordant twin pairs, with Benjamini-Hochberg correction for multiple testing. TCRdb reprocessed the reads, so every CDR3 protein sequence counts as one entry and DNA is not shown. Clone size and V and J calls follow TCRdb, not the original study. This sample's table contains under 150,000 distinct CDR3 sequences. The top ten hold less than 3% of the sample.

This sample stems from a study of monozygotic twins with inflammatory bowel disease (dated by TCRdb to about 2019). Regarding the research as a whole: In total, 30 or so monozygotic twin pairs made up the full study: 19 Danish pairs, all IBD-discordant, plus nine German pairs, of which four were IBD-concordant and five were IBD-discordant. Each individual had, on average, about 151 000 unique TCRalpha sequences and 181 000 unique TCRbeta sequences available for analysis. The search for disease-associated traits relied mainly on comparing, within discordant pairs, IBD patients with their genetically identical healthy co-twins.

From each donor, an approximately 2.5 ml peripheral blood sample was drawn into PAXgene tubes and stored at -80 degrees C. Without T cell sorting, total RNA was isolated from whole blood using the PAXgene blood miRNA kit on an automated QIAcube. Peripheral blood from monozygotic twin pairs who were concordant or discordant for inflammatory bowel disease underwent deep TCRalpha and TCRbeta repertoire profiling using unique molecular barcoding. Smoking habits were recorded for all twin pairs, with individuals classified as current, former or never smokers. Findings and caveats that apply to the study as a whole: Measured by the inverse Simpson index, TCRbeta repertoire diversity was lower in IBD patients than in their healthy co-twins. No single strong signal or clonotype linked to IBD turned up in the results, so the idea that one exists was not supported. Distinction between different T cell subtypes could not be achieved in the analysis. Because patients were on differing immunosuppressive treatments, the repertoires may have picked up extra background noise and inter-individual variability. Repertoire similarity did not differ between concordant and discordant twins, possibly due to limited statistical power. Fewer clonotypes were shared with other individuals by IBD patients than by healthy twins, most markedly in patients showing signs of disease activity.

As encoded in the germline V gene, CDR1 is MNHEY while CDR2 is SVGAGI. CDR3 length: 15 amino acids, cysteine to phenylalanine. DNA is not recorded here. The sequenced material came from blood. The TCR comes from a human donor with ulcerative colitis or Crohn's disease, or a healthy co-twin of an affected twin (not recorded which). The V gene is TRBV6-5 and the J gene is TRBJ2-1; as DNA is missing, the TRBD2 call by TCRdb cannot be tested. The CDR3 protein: CASSYDNGSDNEQFF.